Sequencing of this T cell receptor (beta chain) was carried out in a study of T cell responses to AZD1222 COVID-19 vaccine. The protocol was immunoSEQ multiplex PCR, while the TCRdb copy is restricted to in-frame clones and leaves out a portion. The data hold 92,000 or so clones, with 75% to 90% observed a single time. The CDR3 contains 15 residues. Germline values: CDR1 KGHSH, CDR2 LQKENI. V shed 6 bases and J shed 3 bases, with 15 bases lying between them. Study findings and constraints: Two AZD1222 doses significantly raised spike-specific TCR breadth and depth over controls.

Of note for this clone: Its antigen is still unknown.

The receptor was isolated from an adult who received the AZD1222 COVID-19 vaccine. The V and J genes are TRBV18 and TRBJ1-5; D unclear. The specimen comprised peripheral blood, sampled 28 days after the second AZD1222 dose. The DNA of the CDR3 is TGTGCCAGCTCCCCCCGCGGAAGGGACAATCAGCCCCAGCATTTT. Its translation: CASSPRGRDNQPQHF.